The rows below give T cell receptor beta chains drawn from one sample of a study of T cell repertoires in cytomegalovirus infection. No antigen is known for these receptors. MiXCR was run by TCRdb on the reads, yielding one entry per CDR3 protein. This table has some 920,000 distinct CDR3 sequences, approximately 32% appearing once. The sample consisted of cultured CD8+ T cells from PBMCs, taken from culture after CMV antigen stimulation. These receptors all come from a human donor in good health (CMV status not recorded). Some clones in this sample may be carry-over from other donors' samples. CDR3s include the opening cysteine and the closing phenylalanine or tryptophan. Fields, in order: V gene, clone size, J gene, D gene, CDR3 DNA, CDR3 protein. D genes are given only for firm matches. Not all rows give a size; the values are once, few, many and, for expanded clones, a class.

TRBV7-2,many,TRBJ1-1,NA,TGTGCCAGCAACGTGGAGGGAAATTCTGAAGCTTTCTTT,CASNVEGNSEAFF
TRBV5-1,NA,TRBJ2-2,NA,TGCGCCAGCAGCCTCTCCTGGGGGGCCGGGGAGCTGTTTTTT,CASSLSWGAGELFF
TRBV2,NA,TRBJ2-3,TRBD2,TGTGCCGTTACTAGCGGGGGGGCCGAGACAGATACGCAGTATTTT,CAVTSGGAETDTQYF
TRBV7-8,NA,TRBJ2-3,NA,TGTGCCAGCGGCTTAGACTATCGAGCTAGCACAGATACGCAGTATTTT,CASGLDYRASTDTQYF
TRBV19,NA,TRBJ1-6,NA,TGTGCCAGTATGAAGGCAGACCCTACCATCTATAATTCACCCCTCCACTTT,CASMKADPTIYNSPLHF
TRBV5-1,NA,TRBJ2-4,NA,TGCGCCAGCAGCTCCCTGACCGAATTAGCCAAAAACATTCAGTACTTC,CASSSLTELAKNIQYF
TRBV7-8,NA,TRBJ2-7,TRBD2,TGTGCCAGCAGCCGCGGGACTAGCGTTACCTACGAGCAGTACTTC,CASSRGTSVTYEQYF
TRBV18,few,TRBJ1-6,TRBD1,TGTGCCAGCTCACTACTCAAGCCGGGGACAGGGAATTCACCCCTCCACTTT,CASSLLKPGTGNSPLHF
TRBV6-5,once,TRBJ2-5,TRBD1,TGTGCCAGCGGGACAGGGGATGAGGAGACCCAGTACTTC,CASGTGDEETQYF
TRBV7-6,NA,TRBJ1-5,TRBD1,TGTGCCAGCAGCTTAGTGGAAGGGGGCCATCAGCCCCAGCATTTT,CASSLVEGGHQPQHF
TRBV2,NA,TRBJ2-1,NA,TGTGCCAGCAGTGACACTAGTCGGGTTTTCTTC,CASSDTSRVFF
TRBV6-6,NA,TRBJ1-2,TRBD1,TGTGCCAGCAGTTACTCAGGGGGACAGGGCCAATTGGCTAACTATGGCTACACCTTC,CASSYSGGQGQLANYGYTF
TRBV24-1,many,TRBJ2-2,TRBD1,TGTGCCACCAGTGATCCGGGACAGTACACCGGGGAGCTGTTTTTT,CATSDPGQYTGELFF
TRBV5-6,NA,TRBJ2-3,NA,TGTGCCAGCACTCTGGAGTCCGGGGGCCCCACAGATACGCAGTATTTT,CASTLESGGPTDTQYF
TRBV7-6,few,TRBJ2-1,NA,TGTGCCAGCAGCTTAGGTCGGGGGAGTGGGGATGAGCAGTTCTTC,CASSLGRGSGDEQFF
TRBV10-3,few,TRBJ1-2,TRBD1,TGTGCCATCAGCAGGACAGGGGAATATGGCTACACCTTC,CAISRTGEYGYTF
TRBV27,few,TRBJ2-2,TRBD1,TGTGCCACTCCATCGGGACAGGATAACACCGGGGAGCTGTTTTTT,CATPSGQDNTGELFF
TRBV29-1,few,TRBJ1-2,TRBD1,TGCAGCGTCCGGGACAGGGATGGCTACACCTTC,CSVRDRDGYTF
TRBV19,NA,TRBJ2-5,TRBD2,TGTGCCAGTAGTATAGACCCAATAGGGCGGGGGCAAGAGACCCAGTACTTC,CASSIDPIGRGQETQYF
TRBV27,few,TRBJ1-1,TRBD1,TGTGCCAGCGGACAGGGCCCCAGCACTGAAGCTTTCTTT,CASGQGPSTEAFF
TRBV24-1,NA,TRBJ1-2,TRBD1,TGTGCCACCAGTGACCATGGACAGGGCAACTATGGCTACACCTTC,CATSDHGQGNYGYTF
TRBV6-2/TRBV6-3,NA,TRBJ2-4,TRBD1,TGTGCCAGCAGTCACACCGGGACAGCCTATCTAGCCAAAAACATTCAGTACTTC,CASSHTGTAYLAKNIQYF
TRBV3-1,NA,TRBJ2-2,NA,TGTGCCAGCAGCCCGCTGTATCTAACGAACACCGGGGAGCTGTTTTTT,CASSPLYLTNTGELFF
TRBV5-1,few,TRBJ2-4,NA,TGCGCCAGCAGCTTCCGAGGGGGAGGCCCCCTTTACTTC,CASSFRGGGPLYF
TRBV6-5,few,TRBJ2-3,NA,TGTGCCAGCAGTTACGGGGGGCGAATCACAGATACGCAGTATTTT,CASSYGGRITDTQYF
TRBV27,NA,TRBJ1-1,NA,TGTGCCAGCAGCCTGAGTTCAGGGGCTGAAGCTTTCTTT,CASSLSSGAEAFF
TRBV4-1,few,TRBJ2-7,TRBD1,TGCGCCAGCAGCCAAGACGACAGGGCGACCGACTACGAGCAGTACTTC,CASSQDDRATDYEQYF
TRBV29-1,once,TRBJ1-2,TRBD1,TGCAGCGTGGACAGGGACTATGGCTACACCTTC,CSVDRDYGYTF
TRBV19,NA,TRBJ1-2,NA,TGTGCCAGTACCCTGCTCGGGGGGCAGTACGACTATGGCTACACCTTC,CASTLLGGQYDYGYTF
TRBV27,few,TRBJ2-1,TRBD2,TGTGCCAGCAGCGCCGGGGGGGGCCCCCTGGGGAATGAGCAGTTCTTC,CASSAGGGPLGNEQFF
TRBV27,NA,TRBJ2-1,TRBD2,TGTGCCAGCAGTTTAATTCTAGCGGGTTGGAGTGAGCAGTTCTTC,CASSLILAGWSEQFF
TRBV7-6,NA,TRBJ1-2,NA,TGTGCCAGCAGCTTAGTTCAGGGAAGAGATGGCTACACCTTC,CASSLVQGRDGYTF
TRBV24-1,NA,TRBJ2-3,NA,TGTGCCACCTGTGATTTTGGGACAGATACGCAGTATTTT,CATCDFGTDTQYF
TRBV5-1,NA,TRBJ2-3,TRBD2,TGCGCCAACAGCCCCGCGACTAGCGTCGCAGATACGCAGTATTTT,CANSPATSVADTQYF
TRBV5-4,NA,TRBJ2-7,NA,TGTGCCAGCAGCTTGAGGACCAACGAGCAGTACTTC,CASSLRTNEQYF
TRBV6-1,NA,TRBJ2-1,NA,TGTGCCAGCAGACGGGGGGCCCGCGAGCAGTTCTTC,CASRRGAREQFF
TRBV12-3/TRBV12-4,once,TRBJ1-5,NA,TGTGCCAGCAGTTTAGCTGCAGGGAAGATTCAGCCCCAGCATTTT,CASSLAAGKIQPQHF
TRBV6-6,NA,TRBJ2-2,NA,TGTGCCAGCAGTTACGGGGGATGGGACACCGGGGAGCTGTTTTTT,CASSYGGWDTGELFF
TRBV19,NA,TRBJ1-5,NA,TGTGCCAGTAGTCCCTCCGTGGGGTTGGGTGGGAATCAGCCCCAGCATTTT,CASSPSVGLGGNQPQHF
TRBV6-1,NA,TRBJ1-1,NA,TGTGCCAGCAGTGAAAGGTTGGAAGCAAGCTTGGACACTGAAGCTTTCTTT,CASSERLEASLDTEAFF
TRBV4-1,few,TRBJ1-1,NA,TGCGCCAGCAGCAAAAAGGACGGAAACACTGAAGCTTTCTTT,CASSKKDGNTEAFF
TRBV19,NA,TRBJ1-1,NA,TGTGCCAGTATCCCCAGTGGGACTGAAGCTTTCTTT,CASIPSGTEAFF
TRBV27,NA,TRBJ1-5,TRBD1,TGTGCCAGCAGTTTATCTTTCGGGGACAGTCTTAGCAATCAGCCCCAGCATTTT,CASSLSFGDSLSNQPQHF
TRBV6-8,NA,TRBJ2-5,TRBD1,TGTGCCAGCAGGGGACAGGGGGCGAGGGGAGAGACCCAGTACTTC,CASRGQGARGETQYF
TRBV4-1,NA,TRBJ1-4,NA,TGCGCCAGCAGCCTATCGGGGGGAACTAATGAAAAACTGTTTTTT,CASSLSGGTNEKLFF
TRBV11-2,many,TRBJ2-1,TRBD2,TGTGCCAGCAGCTTGACTAGCGGGGGGCTATACTCCTACAATGAGCAGTTCTTC,CASSLTSGGLYSYNEQFF
TRBV5-6,few,TRBJ1-2,NA,TGTGCCAGCAGTCCGAAGCACACGACTAACTATGGCTACACCTTC,CASSPKHTTNYGYTF
TRBV27,NA,TRBJ1-1,NA,TGTGCCAGCAGTATACAGGGTAGGGTAACTGAAGCTTTCTTT,CASSIQGRVTEAFF
TRBV4-1,NA,TRBJ2-5,NA,TGCGCCAGCAGTCGAACTCGGGGTCAGCAAGAGACCCAGTACTTC,CASSRTRGQQETQYF